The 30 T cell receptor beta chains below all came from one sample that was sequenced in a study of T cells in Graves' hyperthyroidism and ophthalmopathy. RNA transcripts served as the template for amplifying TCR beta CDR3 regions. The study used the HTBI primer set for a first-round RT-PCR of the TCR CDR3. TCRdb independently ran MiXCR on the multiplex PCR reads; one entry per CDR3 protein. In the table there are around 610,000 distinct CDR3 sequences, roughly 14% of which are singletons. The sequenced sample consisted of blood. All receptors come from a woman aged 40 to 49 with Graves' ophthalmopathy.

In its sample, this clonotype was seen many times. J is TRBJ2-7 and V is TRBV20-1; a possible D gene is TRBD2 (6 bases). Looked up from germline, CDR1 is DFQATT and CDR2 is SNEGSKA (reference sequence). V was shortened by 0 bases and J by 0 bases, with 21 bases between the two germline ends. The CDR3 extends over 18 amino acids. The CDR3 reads CSARDLRPGTGISYEQYF. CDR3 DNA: TGCAGTGCTAGAGATCTCCGACCCGGGACTGGGATCTCCTACGAGCAGTACTTC.

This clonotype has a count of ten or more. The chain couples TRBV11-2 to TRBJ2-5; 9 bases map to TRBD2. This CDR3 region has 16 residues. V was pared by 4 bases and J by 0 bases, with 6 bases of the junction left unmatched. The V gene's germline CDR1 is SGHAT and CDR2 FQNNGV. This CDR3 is CASSYRLAVNQETQYF. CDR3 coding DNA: TGTGCCAGCAGCTACCGACTAGCGGTTAACCAAGAGACCCAGTACTTC.

The CDR3 DNA reads as TGTGCCTGGAGCATACAGGGTTACGAGCAGTACTTC. Its translation: CAWSIQGYEQYF. The chain links TRBV30 to TRBJ2-7; the D gene is possibly TRBD1 (6 bases). In germline, CDR1 is GTSNPN, CDR2 SVGIG (reference sequence). The V end lost 3 bases, the J end lost 4 bases, and 10 bases lay between the germline ends. CDR3 length: 12 residues. The full variable domain, its missing parts supplied by reference TRBV30 and TRBJ2-7, is SQTIHQWPATLVQPVGSPLSLECTVEGTSNPNLYWYRQAAGRGLQLLFYSVGIGQISSEVPQNLSASRPQDRQFILSSKKLLLSDSGFYLCAWSIQGYEQYFGPGTRLTVT.

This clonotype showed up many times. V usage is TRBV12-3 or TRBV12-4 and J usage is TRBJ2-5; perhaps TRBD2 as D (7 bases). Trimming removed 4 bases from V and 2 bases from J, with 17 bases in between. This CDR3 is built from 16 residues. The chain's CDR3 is CASSWRSRGLQETQYF. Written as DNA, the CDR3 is TGTGCCAGCAGTTGGCGTAGCAGGGGACTACAAGAGACCCAGTACTTC.

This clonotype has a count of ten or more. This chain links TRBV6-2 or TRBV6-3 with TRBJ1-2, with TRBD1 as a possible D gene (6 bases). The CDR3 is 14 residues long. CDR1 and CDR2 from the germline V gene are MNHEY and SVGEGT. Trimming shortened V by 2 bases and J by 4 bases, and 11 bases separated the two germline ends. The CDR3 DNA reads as TGTGCCAGCAGTTACCGGACAGTAAGCTATGGCTACACCTTC. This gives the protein CASSYRTVSYGYTF.

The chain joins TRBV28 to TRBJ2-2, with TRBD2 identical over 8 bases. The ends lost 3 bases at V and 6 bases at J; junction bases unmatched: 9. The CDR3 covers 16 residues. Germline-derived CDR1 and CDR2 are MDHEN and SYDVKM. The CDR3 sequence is CASSFLAGGGAGELFF. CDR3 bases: TGTGCCAGCAGTTTTCTCGCGGGAGGTGGTGCCGGGGAGCTGTTTTTT.

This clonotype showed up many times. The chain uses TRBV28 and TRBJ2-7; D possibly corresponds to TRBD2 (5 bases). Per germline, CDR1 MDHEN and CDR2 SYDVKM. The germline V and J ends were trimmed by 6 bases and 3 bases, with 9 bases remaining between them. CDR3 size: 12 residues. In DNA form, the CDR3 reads TGTGCCAGCAGAGAGGGTGGCTACGAGCAGTACTTC. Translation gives CASREGGYEQYF.

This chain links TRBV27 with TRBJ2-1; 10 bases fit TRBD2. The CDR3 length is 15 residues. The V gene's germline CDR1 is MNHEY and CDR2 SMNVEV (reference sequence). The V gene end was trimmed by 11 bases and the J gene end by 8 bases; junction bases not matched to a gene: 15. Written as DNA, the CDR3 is TGTGCCTTAAGATCCGGGACTAGCGCCCCCGATGAGCAGTTCTTC. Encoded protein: CALRSGTSAPDEQFF.

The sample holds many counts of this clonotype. This chain's CDR3 is CSVAFRTGAHTEAFF. The CDR3 bases are TGCAGCGTTGCCTTTAGGACAGGGGCGCACACTGAAGCTTTCTTT. The genes are TRBV29-1 and TRBJ1-1; 9 bases are shared with TRBD1. V was clipped by 4 bases and J by 3 bases; unmatched bases: 9. The CDR3 sequence is 15 residues long. Germline V gene data show CDR1 as SQVTM and CDR2 as ANQGSEA.

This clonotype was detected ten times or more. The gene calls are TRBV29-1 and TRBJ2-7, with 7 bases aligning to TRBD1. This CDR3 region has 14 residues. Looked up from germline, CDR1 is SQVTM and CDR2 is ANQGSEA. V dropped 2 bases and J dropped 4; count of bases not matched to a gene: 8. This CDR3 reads CSVESGQDGYEQYF. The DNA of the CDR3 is TGCAGCGTTGAATCAGGACAGGATGGATACGAGCAGTACTTC.

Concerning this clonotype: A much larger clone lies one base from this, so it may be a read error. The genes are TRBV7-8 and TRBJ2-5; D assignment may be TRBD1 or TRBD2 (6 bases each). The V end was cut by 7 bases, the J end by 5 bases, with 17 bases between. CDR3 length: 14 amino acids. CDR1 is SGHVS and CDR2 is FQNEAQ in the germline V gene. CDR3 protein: CASTLIRGAETQYF. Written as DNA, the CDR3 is TGTGCCAGCACCCTGATAAGGGGGGCTGAGACCCAGTACTTC. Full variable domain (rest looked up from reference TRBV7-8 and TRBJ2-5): GAGVSQSPRYKVAKRGQDVALRCDPISGHVSLFWYQQALGQGPEFLTYFQNEAQLDKSGLPSDRFFAERPEGSVSTLKIQRTQQEDSAVYLCASTLIRGAETQYFGPGTRLLVL.

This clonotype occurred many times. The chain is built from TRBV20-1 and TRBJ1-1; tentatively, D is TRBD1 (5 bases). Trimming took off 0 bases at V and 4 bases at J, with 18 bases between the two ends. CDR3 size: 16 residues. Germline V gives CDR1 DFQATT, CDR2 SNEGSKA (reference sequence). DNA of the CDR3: TGCAGTGCTAGAGATGGCCTGGGTCTTAGGGGCACTGAAGCTTTCTTT. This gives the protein CSARDGLGLRGTEAFF.

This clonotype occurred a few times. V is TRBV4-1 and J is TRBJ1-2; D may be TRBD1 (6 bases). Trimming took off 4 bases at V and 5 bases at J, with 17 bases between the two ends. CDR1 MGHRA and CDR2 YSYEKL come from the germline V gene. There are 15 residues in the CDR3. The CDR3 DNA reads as TGCGCCAGCAGCCCACAAAACAGGGCTGGGTATGGCTACACCTTC. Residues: CASSPQNRAGYGYTF.

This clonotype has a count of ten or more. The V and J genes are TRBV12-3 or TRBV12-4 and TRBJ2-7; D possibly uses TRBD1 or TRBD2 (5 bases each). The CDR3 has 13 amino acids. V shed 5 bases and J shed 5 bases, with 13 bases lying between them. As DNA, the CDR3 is TGTGCCAGCAGTCCCGGTGGGACCCACGAGCAGTACTTC. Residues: CASSPGGTHEQYF.

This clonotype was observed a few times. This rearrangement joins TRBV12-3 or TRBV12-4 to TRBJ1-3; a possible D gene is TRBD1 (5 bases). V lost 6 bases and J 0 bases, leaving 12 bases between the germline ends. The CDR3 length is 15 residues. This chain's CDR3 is CASSRGGTSGNTIYF. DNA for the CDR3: TGTGCCAGCAGCCGGGGAGGGACCTCTGGAAACACCATATATTTT.

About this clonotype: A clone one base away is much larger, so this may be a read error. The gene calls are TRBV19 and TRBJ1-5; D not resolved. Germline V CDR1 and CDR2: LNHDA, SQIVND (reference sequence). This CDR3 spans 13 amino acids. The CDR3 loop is CANSIHLNQPQHF. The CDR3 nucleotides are TGTGCCAATAGTATACACCTCAATCAGCCCCAGCATTTT.

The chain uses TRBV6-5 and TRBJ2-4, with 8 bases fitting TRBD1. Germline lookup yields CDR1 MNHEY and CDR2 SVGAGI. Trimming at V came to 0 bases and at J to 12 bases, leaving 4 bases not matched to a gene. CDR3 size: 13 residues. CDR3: CASSYSGTGDQYF. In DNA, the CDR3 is TGTGCCAGCAGTTACTCCGGGACAGGAGATCAGTACTTC.

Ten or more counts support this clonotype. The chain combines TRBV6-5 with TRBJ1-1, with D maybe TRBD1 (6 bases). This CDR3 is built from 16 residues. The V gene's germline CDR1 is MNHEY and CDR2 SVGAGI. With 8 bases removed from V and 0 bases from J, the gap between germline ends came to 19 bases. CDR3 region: CASLGGALVLNTEAFF. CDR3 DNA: TGTGCCAGCCTCGGGGGGGCGTTGGTCCTGAACACTGAAGCTTTCTTT.

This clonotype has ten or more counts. DNA of the CDR3: TGTGCCAGTAGCGCTAGCGGAGTAGTGGAGACCCAGTACTTC. Protein: CASSASGVVETQYF. The chain has TRBV19 and TRBJ2-5; 7 bases line up with TRBD2. Trimming at V came to 6 bases and at J to 5 bases, leaving 9 bases not matched to a gene. Germline CDR1 and CDR2: LNHDA and SQIVND (reference sequence). The CDR3 is made up of 14 amino acids.

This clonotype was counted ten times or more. CDR3 amino acids: CAISMGESYEQYF. CDR3 bases: TGTGCCATCAGCATGGGCGAAAGCTACGAGCAGTACTTC. The gene calls are TRBV10-3 and TRBJ2-7; D gene unclear. This CDR3 region has 13 residues. Trimming shortened V by 6 bases and J by 3 bases, and 12 bases separated the two germline ends. Germline lookup yields CDR1 ENHRY and CDR2 SYGVKD.

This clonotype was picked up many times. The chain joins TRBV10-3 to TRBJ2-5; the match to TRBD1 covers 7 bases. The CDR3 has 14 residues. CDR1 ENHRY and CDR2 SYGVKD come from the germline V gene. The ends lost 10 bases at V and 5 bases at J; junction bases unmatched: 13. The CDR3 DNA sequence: TGTGCCACGCGCGAAGACAGGGTTGGGGAGACCCAGTACTTC. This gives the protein CATREDRVGETQYF.

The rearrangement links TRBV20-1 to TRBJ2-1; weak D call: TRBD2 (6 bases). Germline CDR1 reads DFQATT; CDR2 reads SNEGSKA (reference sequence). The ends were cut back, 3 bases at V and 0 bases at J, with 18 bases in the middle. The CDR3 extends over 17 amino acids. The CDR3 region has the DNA TGCAGTGCTAGGCCGGCTGGGGCGGGGAGCTCCTACAATGAGCAGTTCTTC. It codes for CSARPAGAGSSYNEQFF.

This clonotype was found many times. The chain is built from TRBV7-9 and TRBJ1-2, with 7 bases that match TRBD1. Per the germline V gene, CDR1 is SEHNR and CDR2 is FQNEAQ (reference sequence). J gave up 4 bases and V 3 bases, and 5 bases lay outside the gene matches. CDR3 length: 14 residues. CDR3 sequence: CASSFRQGTYGYTF. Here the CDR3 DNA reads TGTGCCAGCAGCTTTAGACAGGGCACCTATGGCTACACCTTC.

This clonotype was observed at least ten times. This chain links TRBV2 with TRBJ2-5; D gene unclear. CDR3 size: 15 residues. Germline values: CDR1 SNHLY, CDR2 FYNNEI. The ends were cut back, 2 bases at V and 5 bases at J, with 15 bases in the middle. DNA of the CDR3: TGTGCCAGCAGTGAACAAGGGCAGGTGGGGGAGACCCAGTACTTC. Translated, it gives CASSEQGQVGETQYF. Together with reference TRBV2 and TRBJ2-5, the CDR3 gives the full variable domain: EPEVTQTPSHQVTQMGQEVILRCVPISNHLYFYWYRQILGQKVEFLVSFYNNEISEKSEIFDDQFSVERPDGSNFTLKIRSTKLEDSAMYFCASSEQGQVGETQYFGPGTRLLVL.

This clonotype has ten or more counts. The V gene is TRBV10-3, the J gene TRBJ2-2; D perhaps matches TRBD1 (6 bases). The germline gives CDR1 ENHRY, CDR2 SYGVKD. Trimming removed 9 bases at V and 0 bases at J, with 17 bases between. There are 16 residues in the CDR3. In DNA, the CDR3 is TGTGCCATTAGATGGACCGGGACAACGAACACCGGGGAGCTGTTTTTT. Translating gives CAIRWTGTTNTGELFF.

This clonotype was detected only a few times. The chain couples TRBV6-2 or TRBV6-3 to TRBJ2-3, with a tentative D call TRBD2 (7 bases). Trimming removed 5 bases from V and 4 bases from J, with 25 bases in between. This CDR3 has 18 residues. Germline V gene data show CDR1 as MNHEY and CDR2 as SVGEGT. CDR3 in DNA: TGTGCCAGCAGTCCCTACTATAGCGGGCGGACAGTCCCAGATACGCAGTATTTT. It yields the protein CASSPYYSGRTVPDTQYF.

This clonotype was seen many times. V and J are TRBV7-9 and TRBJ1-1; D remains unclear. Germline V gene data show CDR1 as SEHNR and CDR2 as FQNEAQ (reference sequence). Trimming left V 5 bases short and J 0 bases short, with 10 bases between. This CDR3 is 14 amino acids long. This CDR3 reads CASSTTNLNTEAFF. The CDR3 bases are TGTGCCAGCAGCACGACAAACTTGAACACTGAAGCTTTCTTT.

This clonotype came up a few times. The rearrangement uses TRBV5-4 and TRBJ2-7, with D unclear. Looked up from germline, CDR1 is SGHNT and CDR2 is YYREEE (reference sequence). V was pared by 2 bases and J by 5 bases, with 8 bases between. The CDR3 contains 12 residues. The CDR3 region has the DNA TGTGCCAGCAGCTTCTGGGGTGACGAGCAGTACTTC. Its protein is CASSFWGDEQYF. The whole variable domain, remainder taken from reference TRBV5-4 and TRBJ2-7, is ETGVTQSPTHLIKTRGQQVTLRCSSQSGHNTVSWYQQALGQGPQFIFQYYREEENGRGNFPPRFSGLQFPNYSSELNVNALELDDSALYLCASSFWGDEQYFGPGTRLTVT.

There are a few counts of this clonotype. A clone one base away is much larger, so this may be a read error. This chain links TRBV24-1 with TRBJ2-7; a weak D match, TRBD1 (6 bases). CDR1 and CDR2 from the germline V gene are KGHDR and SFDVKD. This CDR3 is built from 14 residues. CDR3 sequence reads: CATRRRTVPYEQHF. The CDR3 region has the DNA TGTGCCACCAGGAGGCGGACAGTACCCTACGAGCAGCACTTC.

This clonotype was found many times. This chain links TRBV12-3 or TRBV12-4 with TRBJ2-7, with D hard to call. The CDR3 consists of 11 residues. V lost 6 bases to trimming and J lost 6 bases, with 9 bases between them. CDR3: CASSSLGEQYF. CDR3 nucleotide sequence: TGTGCCAGCAGCAGCCTGGGCGAGCAGTACTTC.